The 17 T cell receptor beta chains in this list originate from one sample, sequenced in a study of cytomegalovirus exposure and HLA in healthy donors. Researchers ran the PCR with 60 Vbeta and 13 Jbeta primers. Sequenced by immunoSEQ multiplex PCR; TCRdb stores in-frame clones only, minus some. The repertoire consists of around 210,000 clones, with around 77% occurring once and the leading ten covering just under 3%. The source material was PBMCs. These receptors all come from a woman aged 25 to 45 in good health and CMV-seronegative.

The gene calls are TRBV11-3 and TRBJ2-3; 7 bases fit TRBD2. The CDR3 is 14 amino acids. V lost 1 base and J lost 6; bases outside the gene matches: 4. Germline V CDR1 and CDR2: SGHNT, YENEEA. The CDR3 bases are TGTGCCAGCAGCTTAGGGCGGGAGTTGGATACGCAGTATTTT. This codes for CASSLGRELDTQYF.

This chain uses TRBV9 with TRBJ1-2; 7 bases agree with TRBD1. Germline V gene data show CDR1 as SGDLS and CDR2 as YYNGEE. The CDR3 sequence is 16 residues long. V gave up 4 bases and J gave up 0 bases; unmatched junction bases: 9. DNA for the CDR3: TGTGCCAGCAGCCCGGGACAGTCCTCCGCTAACTATGGCTACACCTTC. It is translated as CASSPGQSSANYGYTF.

The J gene is TRBJ2-7, the V gene TRBV2; D ambiguous. This CDR3 has 12 amino acids. Germline CDR1 is SNHLY and CDR2 is FYNNEI. The V gene lost 6 bases and the J gene lost 5 bases, with 11 bases spanning the gap. The CDR3 region has the DNA TGTGCCAGCAGCGATATATCGGACGAGCAGTACTTC. This codes for CASSDISDEQYF.

The rearrangement uses TRBV18 and TRBJ2-2, with 7 bases lining up with TRBD1. Per germline, CDR1 KGHSH and CDR2 LQKENI. The CDR3 is 15 residues long. V lost 3 bases and J lost 3; bases outside the gene matches: 4. CDR3 sequence: CASSPTGQYTGELFF. The CDR3 coding sequence is TGTGCCAGCTCACCCACGGGACAGTACACCGGGGAGCTGTTTTTT.

The V and J genes are TRBV13 and TRBJ2-3, with 7 nucleotides matching TRBD2. Trimming at V came to 2 bases and at J to 0 bases, leaving 8 bases not matched to a gene. CDR1 is PRHDT and CDR2 is FYEKMQ in the germline V gene (reference sequence). This CDR3 has 17 amino acids. The CDR3 nucleotides read TGTGCCAGCAGCTTATCGCCGGGGGGTGGCAGCACAGATACGCAGTATTTT. Translation: CASSLSPGGGSTDTQYF.

This clone was detected only once. The chain links TRBV5-1 to TRBJ1-5; TRBD1 matches 7 bases. Germline V CDR1 and CDR2: SGHRS, YFSETQ. This CDR3 region has 17 residues. Trimming removed 5 bases from V and 0 bases from J; junction bases left unmatched: 11. The DNA for the CDR3 is TGCGCCAGCAGAACAGGGGCGATTTACCCTAGCAATCAGCCCCAGCATTTT. It encodes CASRTGAIYPSNQPQHF.

V is TRBV6-5 and J is TRBJ1-5, with D perhaps matching TRBD1 (6 bases). Germline-derived CDR1 and CDR2 are MNHEY and SVGAGI. The CDR3 length is 15 residues. V lost 6 bases, J lost 1 base, and 13 bases lay in between. This CDR3 reads CASRPTGTSNQPQHF. The CDR3, as DNA: TGTGCCAGCAGGCCTACAGGGACCAGCAATCAGCCCCAGCATTTT.

This chain uses TRBV30 with TRBJ2-7, with 14 bases lining up with TRBD2. This CDR3 has 16 residues. The junction had 12 bases not matched to a gene; V was cut back by 8 bases and J by 3 bases. The V gene's germline CDR1 is GTSNPN and CDR2 SVGIG (reference sequence). This chain's CDR3 is CAGGTSGGNLVYEQYF. The CDR3 DNA sequence: TGTGCCGGAGGGACTAGCGGGGGTAATTTAGTCTACGAGCAGTACTTC.

V gene TRBV19 combines with J gene TRBJ2-3, with 9 bases fitting TRBD1. V lost 8 bases and J lost 0; bases outside the gene matches: 9. CDR1 and CDR2 (germline): LNHDA, SQIVND (reference sequence). This CDR3 contains 16 residues. CDR3 nucleotides: TGTGCCAGTCGGACAGGGGACCTTACGAGCACAGATACGCAGTATTTT. Translated: CASRTGDLTSTDTQYF.

CDR3 loop: CATSREEDSGNTIYF. CDR3 sequence (DNA): TGTGCCACCAGCAGAGAGGAGGACTCTGGAAACACCATATATTTT. The chain couples TRBV15 to TRBJ1-3; D unclear. The germline gives CDR1 LNHNV, CDR2 YYDKDF (reference sequence). The CDR3 totals 15 residues. Trimming removed 0 bases from V and 0 bases from J, with 6 bases in between.

This clone was seen just once. The chain couples TRBV4-2 to TRBJ2-7, with no clear D. The CDR3 runs 13 residues. CDR1 and CDR2 from the germline V gene are LGHNA and YNFKEQ. V lost 0 bases, J lost 6 bases, and 9 bases lay in between. The CDR3 loop reads CASSQDGSREQYF. DNA of the CDR3: TGTGCCAGCAGCCAAGATGGCAGTCGCGAGCAGTACTTC.

This chain joins TRBV5-6 and TRBJ2-1; possibly TRBD1 for D (6 bases). Trimming stripped 0 bases from V and 4 bases from J, with 14 bases between. The CDR3 loop spans 16 amino acids. Germline CDR1 and CDR2: SGHDT and YYEEEE. The CDR3 here is CASSLDFRDKYNEQFF. The DNA for the CDR3 is TGTGCCAGCAGCTTGGACTTTAGGGACAAATACAATGAGCAGTTCTTC.

V is TRBV5-4 and J is TRBJ2-5, with D possibly matching TRBD2 (5 bases). This CDR3 is 14 amino acids long. V shed 0 bases and J shed 5 bases, with 11 bases lying between them. Germline V gene sequence: CDR1 SGHNT, CDR2 YYREEE (reference sequence). CDR3 bases: TGTGCCAGCAGCTTGGGCCAGAGGGAGGAGACCCAGTACTTC. It specifies CASSLGQREETQYF. Together with reference TRBV5-4 and TRBJ2-5, the CDR3 gives the full variable domain: ETGVTQSPTHLIKTRGQQVTLRCSSQSGHNTVSWYQQALGQGPQFIFQYYREEENGRGNFPPRFSGLQFPNYSSELNVNALELDDSALYLCASSLGQREETQYFGPGTRLLVL.

The rearrangement uses TRBV7-6 and TRBJ1-2; no clear D gene. Germline V gives CDR1 SGHVS, CDR2 FNYEAQ. Trimming left V 5 bases short and J 3 bases short, with 16 bases between. CDR3 length equals 15 residues. CDR3 nucleotide sequence: TGTGCCAGCAGCCCCTCCCCTCGCCAGGACTATGGCTACACCTTC. This translates into CASSPSPRQDYGYTF.

This sequence joins TRBV5-1 and TRBJ2-7; a possible D gene is TRBD1 (5 bases). The length of the CDR3 is 14 residues. The V end was cut by 6 bases, the J end by 1 base, with 14 bases between. Germline assignment: CDR1 SGHRS and CDR2 YFSETQ. The CDR3 loop reads CASTARTPSYEQYF. The CDR3 bases are TGCGCCAGCACCGCCAGGACACCTTCCTACGAGCAGTACTTC.

The gene calls are TRBV30 and TRBJ1-5; D is undetermined. Germline V lookup: CDR1 GTSNPN, CDR2 SVGIG (reference sequence). V lost 4 bases to trimming and J lost 0 bases, with 19 bases between them. The CDR3 loop spans 17 amino acids. CDR3 nucleotide sequence: TGTGCCTGGAACCAGGAATCCTTCCCCTATAGCAATCAGCCCCAGCATTTT. Its protein product is CAWNQESFPYSNQPQHF.

This clone was picked up one time. This rearrangement joins TRBV18 to TRBJ2-2; D remains unclear. Germline V gene lookup returns CDR1 KGHSH and CDR2 LQKENI. Trimming stripped 0 bases from V and 7 bases from J, with 18 bases between. The CDR3 length is 17 residues. The CDR3 protein is CASSPPGSRNWFGELFF. The CDR3 DNA is TGTGCCAGCTCACCACCAGGTTCGAGGAATTGGTTCGGGGAGCTGTTTTTT. Based on the CDR3 plus reference TRBV18 and TRBJ2-2, the full variable domain is NAGVMQNPRHLVRRRGQEARLRCSPMKGHSHVYWYRQLPEEGLKFMVYLQKENIIDESGMPKERFSAEFPKEGPSILRIQQVVRGDSAAYFCASSPPGSRNWFGELFFGEGSRLTVL.